Reported below is one T cell receptor (beta chain). The antigen is unknown. This sample stems from a study of beta chain features in type 1 diabetes. Study results and caveats: In the patient group, naive, central memory and Treg TCRB repertoires seemed more alike than in the healthy donor group. People with Type 1 diabetes carried modestly yet significantly shorter TCRB CDR3s in all four CD4+ subsets.

Per the germline V gene, CDR1 is MDHEN and CDR2 is SYDVKM. The CDR3 runs to 17 residues. V was pared by 5 bases and J by 5 bases, with 23 bases between. The study reverse transcribed the entire isolated RNA, so it sequenced expressed TCRB transcripts. TCRdb's copy holds only in-frame clones and misses some; the assay was immunoSEQ multiplex PCR. The table records about 660,000 clones, around an eighth of them present only once. The sample comprised naive CD4+ T cells from blood. The sequence was collected from a man between 18 and 29 years old with type 1 diabetes. The V and J genes are TRBV28 and TRBJ2-3; D may be TRBD1 or TRBD2 (5 bases each). In nucleotides, the CDR3 is TGTGCCAGCAGTCCATGGGTTGCAGGGACGTTGCGAGATACGCAGTATTTT. Amino acids: CASSPWVAGTLRDTQYF.